The entry that follows covers one T cell receptor beta chain sequence. Primers used in a second PCR of roughly 6 to 11 cycles were a sample-barcoded 5' primer and a J-beta primer mix. TCRdb re-derived calls from the 5' RACE reads in MiXCR, one entry per CDR3 protein. The table has about 680,000 distinct CDR3 sequences, about 52% seen once. The record originates from a study of blood T cells in healthy people across ages. This CDR3 has 17 residues. Per the germline V gene, CDR1 is SGHTA and CDR2 is FQGNSA. The V gene lost 4 bases and the J gene lost 3 bases, with 22 bases spanning the gap. The clonotype comes from a woman aged 55-75 years in good health. The source material was blood. The rearrangement links TRBV7-2 to TRBJ2-7; TRBD2 is a possible D gene (6 bases). The CDR3 region is CASSYLGGHPTNYEQYF. The CDR3 DNA reads TGTGCCAGCAGCTACCTCGGAGGGCATCCAACCAACTACGAGCAGTACTTC.